This passage covers 2 T cell receptor beta chains from one sample sequenced in a study of blood T cells in healthy people across ages. Next came a second PCR, run for roughly 7 to 12 cycles, which used a sample-barcoded 5' primer along with a J-beta primer mix. Each CDR3 protein is one row after TCRdb ran MiXCR on the 5' RACE reads. Here the sample spans some 1.1 million distinct CDR3 sequences, 30% to 40% being singletons. The sample comprised blood. These TCRs come from a young man in good health.

The chain links TRBV27 to TRBJ2-2, with a tentative D call TRBD1 (6 bases). V lost 2 bases and J lost 6, with 7 bases in between. CDR1 and CDR2 from the germline V gene are MNHEY and SMNVEV (reference sequence). The CDR3 sequence is 13 residues long. The CDR3, as DNA: TGTGCCAGCAGTTTACGGACAGCCGGGGAGCTGTTTTTT. Its protein product is CASSLRTAGELFF.

CDR3 in DNA: TGTGCCAGCAGTCGTACGGGGGGCGATGGCAATCAGCCCCAGCATTTT. This translates into CASSRTGGDGNQPQHF. The gene calls are TRBV9 and TRBJ1-5; a possible D gene is TRBD1 (6 bases). The germline gives CDR1 SGDLS, CDR2 YYNGEE. The CDR3 is 16 amino acids. V lost 5 bases, J lost 2 bases, and 17 bases lay in between.